Listed below are T cell receptor beta chains from one sample, sequenced in a study of T cells expressing NK-cell markers. TCRdb reprocessed the 5' RACE reads, with one entry per CDR3 protein and no DNA. Found here are about 380,000 distinct CDR3 sequences; the top ten clones hold around 5%. The specimen was blood T cells: a sorted CD56 or NKG2C T cell subset, CD4+ or CD8+ T cells, or bulk PBMC T cells (not recorded which). These receptors were collected from a man aged 18-70 years in good health. Each CDR3 is given with its conserved first and last residue. Fields, in order: CDR3 protein, J gene, V gene, CDR3 length.

CASTLRGSGVRSYNEQFF,TRBJ2-1,TRBV12-3/TRBV12-4,18
CSARVAGASRYTQYF,TRBJ2-3,TRBV20-1,15
CSGSTGVNYGYTF,TRBJ1-2,TRBV29-1,13
CASSLAEGNYGYTF,TRBJ1-2,TRBV5-1,14
CSVAGGDQPQHF,TRBJ1-5,TRBV29-1,12
CASRRGQGLFAGELFF,TRBJ2-2,TRBV6-1,16
CASSPLRGTYSNYGYTF,TRBJ1-2,TRBV6-1,17
CATSDLKASSGNTIYF,TRBJ1-3,TRBV24-1,16
CASKGMSGNTEAFF,TRBJ1-1,TRBV11-2,14
CASSLAVLGGPQETQYF,TRBJ2-5,TRBV5-1,17
CASSQELLTKETQYF,TRBJ2-5,TRBV3-1,15
CASSGIFGGELFF,TRBJ2-2,TRBV5-6,13
CASSLTRWDTPGQIYNEQFF,TRBJ2-1,TRBV11-2,20
CASSHIAGATYEQYF,TRBJ2-7,TRBV14,15
CASSYPLQGGNEKLFF,TRBJ1-4,TRBV28,16
CASSPIGQGATDTQYF,TRBJ2-3,TRBV28,16
CASRSRGGGDYEQYF,TRBJ2-7,TRBV7-8,15
CSARRPGARADTQYF,TRBJ2-3,TRBV20-1,15
CSALAGAEETQYF,TRBJ2-5,TRBV20-1,13
CASREHRDSDTQYF,TRBJ2-3,TRBV5-5,14
CAISESQGRGPGYTF,TRBJ1-2,TRBV10-3,15
CASSPSREAGELFF,TRBJ2-2,TRBV5-1,14
CSVGGLFRGNQPQHF,TRBJ1-5,TRBV20-1,15
CASSTSGSRAYEQYF,TRBJ2-7,TRBV19,15
CASNTGSGSYEQYF,TRBJ2-7,TRBV6-1,14
CASSLLGDYLRGEQYF,TRBJ2-7,TRBV3-1,16
CASSRGDTYYEQYF,TRBJ2-7,TRBV12-3/TRBV12-4,14
CASSLDPRSGHADTQYF,TRBJ2-3,TRBV11-2,17